The clone carrying this T cell receptor (beta chain) appeared a few times. No antigen is known for it. These data belong to a study of post-analysis software for immune sequencing data. The TCR beta cDNA libraries carried unique molecular identifiers. TCRdb independently ran MiXCR on the PCR reads; one entry per CDR3 protein. Of hundreds of thousands of distinct CDR3 sequences listed, 55% to 70% were seen once; the top ten hold roughly 10%. Study-wide findings and caveats: When patients were compared with controls, a handful of TRBV segments were more frequent, TRBV5-6, TRBV5-1 and TRBV20-1 among them.

CDR3 length: 14 residues. V was cut by 6 bases and J by 5 bases, with 16 bases left in between. The sample taken for sequencing was blood. This TCR derives from a girl aged 2-10 years with multiple sclerosis. The chain couples TRBV12-3 or TRBV12-4 to TRBJ1-1; D perhaps matches TRBD1 (5 bases). Here the CDR3 reads CASSPRVGRTEAFF. As DNA, the CDR3 is TGTGCCAGCAGCCCCAGGGTGGGGAGGACTGAAGCTTTCTTT.